This TCR beta chain emerged from a study of blood T cell repertoires in COVID-19. For the study at large: T cells, B-cell-depleted T cells, or PBMCs provided the cDNA or gDNA that served as material.

Germline values: CDR1 SGHTA, CDR2 FQGNSA. The V and J ends lost 5 bases and 4 bases, in that order; junction bases with no gene match: 7. CDR3 size: 15 residues. In the authors' workflow: Amplification from reference gene primers served as the basis for estimated nucleated cell counts. Sequenced by immunoSEQ multiplex PCR; TCRdb stores in-frame clones only, minus some. The DNA gave D and trimming, while V, J and clone size come from that table. The sample has roughly 200,000 clones; 85% are singletons. Cohort assignment relied on participant-reported clinical history. Donors in Cohort 3 who had recovered were those with two negative PCRs, healthcare professional clearance, or resolution of their symptoms.

This chain links TRBV7-2 with TRBJ2-1, with 8 bases aligning to TRBD2. The clonotype was recovered from a man aged 35 to 55 who had recovered from COVID-19. The specimen was PBMCs or T cells enriched from blood (not recorded which). This CDR3 reads CASSHRTSGYNEQFF. CDR3 in DNA: TGTGCCAGCAGCCATAGAACTAGCGGATACAATGAGCAGTTCTTC.